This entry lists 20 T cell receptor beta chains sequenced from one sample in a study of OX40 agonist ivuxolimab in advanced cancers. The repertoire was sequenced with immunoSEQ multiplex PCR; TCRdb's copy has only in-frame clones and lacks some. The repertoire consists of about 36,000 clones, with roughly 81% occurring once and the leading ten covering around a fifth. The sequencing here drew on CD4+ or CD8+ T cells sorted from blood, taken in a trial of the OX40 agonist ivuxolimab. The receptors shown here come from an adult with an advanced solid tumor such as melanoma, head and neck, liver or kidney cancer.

CDR3 bases: TGCGCCAGCAGCAAAGGACAGAGCTACACTGAAGCTTTCTTT. Translating it yields CASSKGQSYTEAFF. The J gene is TRBJ1-1, the V gene TRBV5-1, with a tentative D call TRBD1 (6 bases). Germline V lookup: CDR1 SGHRS, CDR2 YFSETQ. This CDR3 spans 14 amino acids. V was clipped by 4 bases and J by 3 bases, with 13 bases between them.

CDR3 loop: CASSLDGTDTQYF. CDR3 nucleotide sequence: TGCGCCAGCAGCTTGGACGGCACAGATACGCAGTATTTT. This rearrangement joins TRBV5-1 to TRBJ2-3; D gene unclear. Germline V gene lookup returns CDR1 SGHRS and CDR2 YFSETQ. This CDR3 has 13 amino acids. V was pared by 0 bases and J by 1 base, with 3 bases between.

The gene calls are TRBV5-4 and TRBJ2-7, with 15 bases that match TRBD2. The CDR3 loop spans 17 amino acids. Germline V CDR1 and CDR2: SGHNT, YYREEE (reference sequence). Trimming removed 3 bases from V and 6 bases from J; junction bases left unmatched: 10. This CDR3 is CASSSHSGLAGGLEQYF. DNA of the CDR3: TGTGCCAGCAGCTCTCACTCCGGACTAGCGGGGGGGCTCGAGCAGTACTTC.

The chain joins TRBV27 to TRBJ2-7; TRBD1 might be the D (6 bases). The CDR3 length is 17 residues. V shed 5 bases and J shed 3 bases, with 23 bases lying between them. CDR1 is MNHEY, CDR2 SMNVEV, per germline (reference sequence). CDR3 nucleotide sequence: TGTGCCAGCAGTCCGTCCCCTGAGGCGGACAGTCTCTACGAGCAGTACTTC. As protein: CASSPSPEADSLYEQYF.

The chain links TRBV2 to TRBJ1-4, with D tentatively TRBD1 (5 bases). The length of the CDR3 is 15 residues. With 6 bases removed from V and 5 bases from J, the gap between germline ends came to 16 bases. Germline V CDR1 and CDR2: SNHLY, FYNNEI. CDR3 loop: CASSAGTEGNEKLFF. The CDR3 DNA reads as TGTGCCAGCAGCGCGGGGACGGAGGGGAATGAAAAACTGTTTTTT.

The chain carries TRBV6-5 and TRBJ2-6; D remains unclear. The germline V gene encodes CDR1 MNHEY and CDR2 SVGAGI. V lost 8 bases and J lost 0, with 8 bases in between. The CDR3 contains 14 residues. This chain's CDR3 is CASSSHSGANVLTF. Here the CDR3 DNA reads TGTGCCAGCTCTTCTCACTCTGGGGCCAACGTCCTGACTTTC.

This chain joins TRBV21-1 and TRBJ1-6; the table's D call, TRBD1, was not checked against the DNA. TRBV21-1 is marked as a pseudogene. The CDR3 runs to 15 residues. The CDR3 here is CASVKTGAYNSPLHF. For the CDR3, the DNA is TGTGCCAGCGTTAAGACAGGGGCTTATAATTCACCCCTCCACTTT.

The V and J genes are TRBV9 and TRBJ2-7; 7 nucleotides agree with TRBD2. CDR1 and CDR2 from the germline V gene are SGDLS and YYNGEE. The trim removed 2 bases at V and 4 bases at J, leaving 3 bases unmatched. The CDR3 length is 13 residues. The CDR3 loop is CASSVGLQYEQYF. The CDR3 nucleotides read TGTGCCAGCAGCGTGGGACTACAATACGAGCAGTACTTC. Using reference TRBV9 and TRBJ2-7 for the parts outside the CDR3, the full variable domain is DSGVTQTPKHLITATGQRVTLRCSPRSGDLSVYWYQQSLDQGLQFLIQYYNGEERAKGNILERFSAQQFPDLHSELNLSSLELGDSALYFCASSVGLQYEQYFGPGTRLTVT.

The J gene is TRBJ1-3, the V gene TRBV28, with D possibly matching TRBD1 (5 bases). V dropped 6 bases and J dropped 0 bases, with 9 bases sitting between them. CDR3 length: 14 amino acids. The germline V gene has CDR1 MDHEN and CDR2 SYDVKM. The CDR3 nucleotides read TGTGCCAGCAGGGGTGGGACCTCTGGAAACACCATATATTTT. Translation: CASRGGTSGNTIYF.

The DNA of the CDR3 is TGTGCCAGCAGCTTGGCTATAGGAAACACCATATATTTT. Amino acid sequence: CASSLAIGNTIYF. V gene TRBV7-9 combines with J gene TRBJ1-3; D call uncertain. V lost 3 bases and J lost 4, with 7 bases in between. This CDR3 comprises 13 residues. In germline, CDR1 is SEHNR, CDR2 FQNEAQ (reference sequence).

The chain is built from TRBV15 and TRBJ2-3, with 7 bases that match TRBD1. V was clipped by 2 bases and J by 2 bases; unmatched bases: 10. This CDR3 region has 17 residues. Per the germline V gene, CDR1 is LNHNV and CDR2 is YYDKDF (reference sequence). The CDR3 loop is CATSRPPRQGVTDTQYF. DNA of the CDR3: TGTGCCACCAGCAGACCACCCAGGCAGGGGGTCACAGATACGCAGTATTTT.

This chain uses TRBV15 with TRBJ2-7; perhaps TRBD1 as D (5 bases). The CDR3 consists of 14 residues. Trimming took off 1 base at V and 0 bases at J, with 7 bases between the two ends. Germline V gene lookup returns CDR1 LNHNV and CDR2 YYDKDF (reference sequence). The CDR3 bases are TGTGCCACCAGCAGAGGGGGCGCCTCCTACGAGCAGTACTTC. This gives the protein CATSRGGASYEQYF. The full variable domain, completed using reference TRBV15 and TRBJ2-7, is DAMVIQNPRYQVTQFGKPVTLSCSQTLNHNVMYWYQQKSSQAPKLLFHYYDKDFNNEADTPDNFQSRRPNTSFCFLDIRSPGLGDTAMYLCATSRGGASYEQYFGPGTRLTVT.

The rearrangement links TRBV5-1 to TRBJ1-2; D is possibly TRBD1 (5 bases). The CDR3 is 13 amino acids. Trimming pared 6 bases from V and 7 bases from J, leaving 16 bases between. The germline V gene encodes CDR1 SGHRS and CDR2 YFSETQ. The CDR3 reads CASKVGTGIGYTF. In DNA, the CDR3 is TGCGCCAGCAAAGTCGGAACAGGCATTGGCTACACCTTC.

CDR3 amino acids: CASRLGAFGSPLHF. In DNA, the CDR3 is TGCGCCAGCCGCCTGGGGGCTTTCGGGTCACCCCTCCACTTT. J is TRBJ1-6 and V is TRBV5-1; D is possibly TRBD1 (6 bases). This CDR3 has 14 amino acids. Germline V lookup: CDR1 SGHRS, CDR2 YFSETQ. Trimming removed 7 bases from V and 10 bases from J, with 18 bases in between.

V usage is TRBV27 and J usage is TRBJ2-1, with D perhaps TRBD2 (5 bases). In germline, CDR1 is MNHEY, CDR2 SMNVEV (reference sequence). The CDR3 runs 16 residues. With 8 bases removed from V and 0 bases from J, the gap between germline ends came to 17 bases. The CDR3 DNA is TGTGCCAGCCCCATACCGGGGATTTGCTCCTACAATGAGCAGTTCTTC. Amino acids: CASPIPGICSYNEQFF.

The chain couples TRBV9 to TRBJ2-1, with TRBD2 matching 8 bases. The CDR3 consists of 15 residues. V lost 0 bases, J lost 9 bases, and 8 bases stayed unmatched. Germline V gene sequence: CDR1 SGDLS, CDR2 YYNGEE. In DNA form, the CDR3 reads TGTGCCAGCAGCGTAGCGGGAGGGATGGCGGGTGAGCAGTTCTTC. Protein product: CASSVAGGMAGEQFF.

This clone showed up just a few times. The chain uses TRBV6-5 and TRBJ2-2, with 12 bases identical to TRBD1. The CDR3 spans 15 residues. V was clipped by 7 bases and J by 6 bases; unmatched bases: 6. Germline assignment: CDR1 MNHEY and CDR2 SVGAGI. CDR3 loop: CASTLRDRGPGELFF. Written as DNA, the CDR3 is TGTGCCAGCACCCTCCGGGACAGGGGGCCCGGGGAGCTGTTTTTT.

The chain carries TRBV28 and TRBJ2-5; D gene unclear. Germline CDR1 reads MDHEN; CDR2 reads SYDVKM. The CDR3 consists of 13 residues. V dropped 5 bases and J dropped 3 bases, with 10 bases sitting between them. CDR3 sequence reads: CASSRRREETQYF. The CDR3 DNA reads TGTGCCAGCAGTCGGAGACGGGAAGAGACCCAGTACTTC.

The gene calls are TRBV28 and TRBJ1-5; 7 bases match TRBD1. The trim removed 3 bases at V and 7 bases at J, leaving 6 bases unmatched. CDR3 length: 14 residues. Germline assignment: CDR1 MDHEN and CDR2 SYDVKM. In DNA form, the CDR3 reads TGTGCCAGCAGTTTTCGGGCAGGGGGGCAGCCCCAGCATTTT. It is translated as CASSFRAGGQPQHF.

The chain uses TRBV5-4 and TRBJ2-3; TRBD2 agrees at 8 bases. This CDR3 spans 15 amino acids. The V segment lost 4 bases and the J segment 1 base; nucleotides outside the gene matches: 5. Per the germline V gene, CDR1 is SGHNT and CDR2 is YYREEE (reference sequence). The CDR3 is CASSTGGVGTDTQYF. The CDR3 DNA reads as TGTGCCAGCAGCACGGGAGGGGTTGGCACAGATACGCAGTATTTT.